Listed below are T cell receptor beta chains from one sample, sequenced in a study of response to subunit inactivated influenza vaccine. TCRdb reprocessed the RT-PCR reads via MiXCR and lists one record per CDR3 protein. The sample carries a few hundred thousand distinct CDR3 sequences, just over 20% recorded once. This sample comprised PBMCs from blood, obtained less than 22 months after vaccination. The receptor set was obtained from a man between 50 and 75 years old who received an inactivated influenza vaccine. The CDR3 runs from the conserved cysteine through the conserved F or W. The D gene is left open where the match is weak. A row's size may be missing; if present it is once, few, many or a size class.

- | few | TRBJ2-1 | TRBV5-6 | TGTGCCAGCAGCCCCGGGATGGGAGCCAATGAGCAGTTCTTC | CASSPGMGANEQFF
TRBD1 | - | TRBJ2-3 | TRBV29-1 | TGCAGCGTTGAAACTTGGGACAGGGCCACAGATACGCAGTATTTT | CSVETWDRATDTQYF
- | few | TRBJ1-2 | TRBV5-6 | TGTGCCAGCAGCTTGGGCCAGGCACCCTATGGCTACACCTTC | CASSLGQAPYGYTF
- | many | TRBJ1-2 | TRBV7-9 | TGTGCCAGCAGCTCTGACGGACAGCTCTATGGCTACACCTTC | CASSSDGQLYGYTF
- | - | TRBJ2-3 | TRBV7-8 | TGTGCCAGCAGCTTAGCCAGGTGGGGTCGCACAGATACGCAGTATTTT | CASSLARWGRTDTQYF
- | - | TRBJ2-7 | TRBV7-3 | TGTGCCAGCGGATCGGGTCCCTCCTACGAGCAGTACTTC | CASGSGPSYEQYF
- | few | TRBJ1-5 | TRBV12-3/TRBV12-4 | TGTGCCAGCAGTTCGACAGTTAGCAATCAGCCCCAGCATTTT | CASSSTVSNQPQHF
TRBD2 | - | TRBJ2-2 | TRBV2 | TGTGCCAGCAGTGAAGCGGTAGGGCTAGCGGGTGGGGAGCTGTTTTTT | CASSEAVGLAGGELFF
- | - | TRBJ1-5 | TRBV29-1 | TGCAGCGTTGATGCGGGGAGTCTTACTTTCTATAGCAATCAGCCCCAGCATTTT | CSVDAGSLTFYSNQPQHF
- | few | TRBJ2-1 | TRBV7-9 | TGTGCCAGCAGCTTAAATTTGGGAGAGGAGTTCTTC | CASSLNLGEEFF
- | - | TRBJ1-4 | TRBV7-8 | TGTGCCAGCAGCCACCTGGGGGCTGGGGAAAAACTGTTTTTT | CASSHLGAGEKLFF
- | many | TRBJ1-4 | TRBV4-3 | TGCGCCAGCAGCCAAGATGGAGGTGAAAAACTGTTTTTT | CASSQDGGEKLFF
TRBD1 | few | TRBJ2-2 | TRBV2 | TGTGCCAGCGGACGCGAAAGGACAGGGCCACAGACCGGGGAGCTGTTTTTT | CASGRERTGPQTGELFF
TRBD2 | - | TRBJ2-1 | TRBV12-3/TRBV12-4 | TGTGCCAGCAGTGGATTAGCGGGGGGGCGGTACAATGAGCAGTTCTTC | CASSGLAGGRYNEQFF
TRBD1 | - | TRBJ2-3 | TRBV20-1 | TGCAGTGCTACGGACAGGGGGCCGGCAGATACGCAGTATTTT | CSATDRGPADTQYF
- | - | TRBJ2-7 | TRBV29-1 | TGCAGCGTTGAGTCAGGGGTCGGAATCCACGAGCAGTACTTC | CSVESGVGIHEQYF
- | - | TRBJ2-3 | TRBV5-1 | TGCGCCAGCAGCTTGGTCGGATTGGGAGATACGCAGTATTTT | CASSLVGLGDTQYF
- | - | TRBJ1-1 | TRBV5-5 | TGTGCCAGCAGCATTGACGCGCCCTCCACTGAAGCTTTCTTT | CASSIDAPSTEAFF
TRBD2 | - | TRBJ2-1 | TRBV12-3/TRBV12-4 | TGTGCCATCTCCGGCGGGAGCTCCTACAATGAGCAGTTCTTC | CAISGGSSYNEQFF
- | - | TRBJ2-7 | TRBV7-9 | TGTGCCAGCAGCTCCCATACTTACGAGCAGTACTTC | CASSSHTYEQYF
TRBD1 | - | TRBJ1-6 | TRBV6-1 | TGTGCCAGCAGCCTTTCCGTAAATACCAGGGGGATAGATAATTCACCCCTCCACTTT | CASSLSVNTRGIDNSPLHF
- | - | TRBJ2-1 | TRBV5-1 | TGCGCCAGCAGCTTGGAAGGGTTGAGTATGGGAAATGAGCAGTTCTTC | CASSLEGLSMGNEQFF
TRBD1 | many | TRBJ1-6 | TRBV11-2 | TGTGCCAGCAGCCAATATAATCGCGGACAGGACTATAATTCACCCCTCCACTTT | CASSQYNRGQDYNSPLHF
TRBD2 | - | TRBJ2-1 | TRBV27 | TGTGCCAGCAGTCCGGGGACTAGCGGGAGGAATGAGCAGTTCTTC | CASSPGTSGRNEQFF
- | few | TRBJ2-7 | TRBV19 | TGTGCCAGTAGCCCTTCCGGGACCCTTCTTAAGTACGAGCAGTACTTC | CASSPSGTLLKYEQYF
TRBD1 | few | TRBJ2-1 | TRBV29-1 | TGCAGCGTCTCAACAGGGGGCTCCTACAATGAGCAGTTCTTC | CSVSTGGSYNEQFF
TRBD1 | many | TRBJ1-4 | TRBV12-3/TRBV12-4 | TGTGCCAGCAGTTTTACCGGGACAGTTATTGAAAAACTGTTTTTT | CASSFTGTVIEKLFF
TRBD1 | many | TRBJ1-2 | TRBV5-1 | TGCGCCAGCAGCCCCCCCCCGTCCGGGACAGGGGTAGATGGCTACACCTTC | CASSPPPSGTGVDGYTF
- | many | TRBJ1-2 | TRBV20-1 | TGCAGTGCTAGTCCCAGGGGCCCTGGCTACACCTTC | CSASPRGPGYTF
- | once | TRBJ2-5 | TRBV15 | TGTGCCACCAGCAGCGTACAAGGGGCGGAGACCCAGTACTTC | CATSSVQGAETQYF
- | few | TRBJ2-5 | TRBV7-2 | TGTGCCAGCAGCTTAGCGCGGTCTGGAGAGACCCAGTACTTC | CASSLARSGETQYF
- | - | TRBJ1-2 | TRBV11-2 | TGTGCCAGCAGCTTAGATCTGGGGTTGGCCTATGGCTACACCTTC | CASSLDLGLAYGYTF
- | few | TRBJ1-5 | TRBV5-1 | TGCGCCAGCAGCCCCGGGGTCGGGGATCAGCCCCAGCATTTT | CASSPGVGDQPQHF
- | many | TRBJ1-5 | TRBV12-3/TRBV12-4 | TGTGCCAGCAGTTTCAGGGCGCCGCAGACCCAGCATTTT | CASSFRAPQTQHF
- | - | TRBJ1-2 | TRBV27 | TGTGCCAGCAGGCCAGGACAGAACTATGGCTACACCTTC | CASRPGQNYGYTF
- | - | TRBJ1-2 | TRBV10-3 | TGTGCCATCAGTGAGTCCCAAGGAGGCTACACCTTC | CAISESQGGYTF
TRBD2 | - | TRBJ2-3 | TRBV27 | TGTGCCAGCAGTCTAGCGGGGGGGCTGAATACGCAGTATTTT | CASSLAGGLNTQYF
- | medium-sized | TRBJ1-2 | TRBV7-3 | TGTGCCAGCAGCTTAGAACAGGGTGGCGGCTACACCTTC | CASSLEQGGGYTF
TRBD2 | few | TRBJ2-2 | TRBV5-1 | TGCGCCAGCAGCTTAAGCGGGGAGATCGGGGAGCTGTTTTTT | CASSLSGEIGELFF
TRBD1 | - | TRBJ1-6 | TRBV9 | TGTGCCAGCAGCGTCAACCGGGACAGAAATTCACCCCTCCACTTT | CASSVNRDRNSPLHF
- | - | TRBJ2-7 | TRBV4-1 | TGCGCCAGCAGCCAAGATGTTTTCTACGAGCAGTACTTC | CASSQDVFYEQYF
TRBD1 | - | TRBJ1-1 | TRBV6-2/TRBV6-3 | TGTGCCAGCAGTTCCGCGGGACAGGGGATCACTGAAGCTTTCTTT | CASSSAGQGITEAFF
- | - | TRBJ1-4 | TRBV6-6 | TGTGCCGGGGGGGACCTCCCTAATGAAAAACTGTTTTTT | CAGGDLPNEKLFF
- | few | TRBJ1-1 | TRBV20-1 | TGCAGTGCTAGGGCGGGGCCCCGGGCCCAGAAGATGAACACTGAAGCTTTCTTT | CSARAGPRAQKMNTEAFF
TRBD1 | few | TRBJ2-1 | TRBV12-3/TRBV12-4 | TGTGCCAGCAGTTTTGGGACAGGGTACAATGAGCAGTTCTTC | CASSFGTGYNEQFF
TRBD1 | - | TRBJ1-5 | TRBV12-3/TRBV12-4 | TGTGCCAGCAGTCTCGGGGCGGACAGGGTAAATCAGCCCCAGCATTTT | CASSLGADRVNQPQHF
- | - | TRBJ1-4 | TRBV7-9 | TGTGCCAGCAGCGCCCGGCTAGGGCGAACTAATGAAAAACTGTTTTTT | CASSARLGRTNEKLFF
- | - | TRBJ2-1 | TRBV10-3 | TGTGCCATCAGCGGACAGTCTAACAATGAGCAGTTCTTC | CAISGQSNNEQFF
- | few | TRBJ2-6 | TRBV7-9 | TGTGCCAGTTCACAGGGATTGGGGGCCAACGTCCTGACTTTC | CASSQGLGANVLTF
TRBD1 | few | TRBJ2-7 | TRBV13 | TGTGCCAGCAGTTTAGGGGACAGGGACTCGTCGCAGTACTTC | CASSLGDRDSSQYF
- | - | TRBJ2-5 | TRBV6-4 | TGTGCCAAATTTCCGGGACCTAGAGGGGAGACCCAGTACTTC | CAKFPGPRGETQYF
- | - | TRBJ1-1 | TRBV3-1 | TGTGCCAGCAGCCCCCGGTGGGGGATGGAGATCACTGAAGCTTTCTTT | CASSPRWGMEITEAFF
TRBD2 | - | TRBJ2-6 | TRBV10-3 | TGTGCCATCGGGCTAGCGGGGACCGGGGCCAACGTCCTGACTTTC | CAIGLAGTGANVLTF